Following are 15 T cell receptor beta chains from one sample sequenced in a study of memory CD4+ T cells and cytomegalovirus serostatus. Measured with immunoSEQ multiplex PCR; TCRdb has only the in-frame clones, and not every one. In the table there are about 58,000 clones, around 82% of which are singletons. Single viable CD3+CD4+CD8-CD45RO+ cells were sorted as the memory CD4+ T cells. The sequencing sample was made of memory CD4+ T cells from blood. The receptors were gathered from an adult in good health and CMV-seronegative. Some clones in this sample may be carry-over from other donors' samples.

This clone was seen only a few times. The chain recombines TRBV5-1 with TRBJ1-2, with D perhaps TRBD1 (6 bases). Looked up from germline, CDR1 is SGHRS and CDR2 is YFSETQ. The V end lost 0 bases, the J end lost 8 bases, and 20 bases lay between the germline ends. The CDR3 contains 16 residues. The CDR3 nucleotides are TGCGCCAGCAGCTTGGATGCGGGAAAACAGGGAGGAGGCTACACCTTC. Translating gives CASSLDAGKQGGGYTF.

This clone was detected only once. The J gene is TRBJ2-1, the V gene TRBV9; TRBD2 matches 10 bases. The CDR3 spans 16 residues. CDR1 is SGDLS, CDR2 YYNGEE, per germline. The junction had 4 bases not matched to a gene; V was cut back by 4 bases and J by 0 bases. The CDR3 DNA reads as TGTGCCAGCAGCCCGCGGACTAGCGGCTCCTACAATGAGCAGTTCTTC. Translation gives CASSPRTSGSYNEQFF. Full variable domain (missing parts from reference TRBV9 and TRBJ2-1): DSGVTQTPKHLITATGQRVTLRCSPRSGDLSVYWYQQSLDQGLQFLIQYYNGEERAKGNILERFSAQQFPDLHSELNLSSLELGDSALYFCASSPRTSGSYNEQFFGPGTRLTVL.

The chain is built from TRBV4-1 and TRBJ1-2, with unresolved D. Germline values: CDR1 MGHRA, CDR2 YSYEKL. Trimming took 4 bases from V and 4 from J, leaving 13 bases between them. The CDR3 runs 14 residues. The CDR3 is CASSPESWGYGYTF. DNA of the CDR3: TGCGCCAGCAGCCCGGAGAGTTGGGGCTATGGCTACACCTTC.

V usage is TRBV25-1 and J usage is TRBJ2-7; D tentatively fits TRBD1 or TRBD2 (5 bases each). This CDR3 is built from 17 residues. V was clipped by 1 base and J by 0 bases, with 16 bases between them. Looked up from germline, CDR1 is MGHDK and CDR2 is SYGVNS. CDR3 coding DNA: TGTGCCAGCAGTGAATTTGGGGGTGACTGGAGCTCCTACGAGCAGTACTTC. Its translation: CASSEFGGDWSSYEQYF.

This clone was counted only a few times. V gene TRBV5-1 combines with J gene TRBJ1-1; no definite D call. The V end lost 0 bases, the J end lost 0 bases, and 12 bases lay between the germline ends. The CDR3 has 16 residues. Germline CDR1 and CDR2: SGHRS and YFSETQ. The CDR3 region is CASSLGGGGMNTEAFF. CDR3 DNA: TGCGCCAGCAGCTTGGGGGGAGGCGGCATGAACACTGAAGCTTTCTTT.

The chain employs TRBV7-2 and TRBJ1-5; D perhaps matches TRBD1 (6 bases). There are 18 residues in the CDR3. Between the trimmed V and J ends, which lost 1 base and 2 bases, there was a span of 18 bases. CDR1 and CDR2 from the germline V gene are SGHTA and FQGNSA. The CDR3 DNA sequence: TGTGCCAGCAGCTTAGGAGGCCTTGGACAGAACCGCAATCAGCCCCAGCATTTT. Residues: CASSLGGLGQNRNQPQHF.

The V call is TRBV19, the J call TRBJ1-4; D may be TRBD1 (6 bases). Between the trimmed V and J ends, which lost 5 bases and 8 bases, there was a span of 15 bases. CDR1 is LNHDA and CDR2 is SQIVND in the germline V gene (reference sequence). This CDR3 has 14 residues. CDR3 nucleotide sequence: TGTGCCAGTAGTGAAGACAGGCAAGGGGAAAAACTGTTTTTT. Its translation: CASSEDRQGEKLFF.

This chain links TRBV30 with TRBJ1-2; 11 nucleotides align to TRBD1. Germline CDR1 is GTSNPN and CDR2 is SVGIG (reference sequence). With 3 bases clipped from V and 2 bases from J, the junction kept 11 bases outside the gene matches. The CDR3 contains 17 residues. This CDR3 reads CAWRDRGLRRRNYGYTF. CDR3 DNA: TGTGCCTGGAGGGACAGGGGGCTGAGACGTAGGAACTATGGCTACACCTTC.

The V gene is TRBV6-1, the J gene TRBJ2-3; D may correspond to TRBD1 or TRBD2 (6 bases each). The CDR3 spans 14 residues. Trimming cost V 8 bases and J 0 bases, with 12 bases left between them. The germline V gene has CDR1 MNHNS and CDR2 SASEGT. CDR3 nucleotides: TGTGCCAGCGGGGGCGGGAAAAGCACAGATACGCAGTATTTT. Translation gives CASGGGKSTDTQYF.

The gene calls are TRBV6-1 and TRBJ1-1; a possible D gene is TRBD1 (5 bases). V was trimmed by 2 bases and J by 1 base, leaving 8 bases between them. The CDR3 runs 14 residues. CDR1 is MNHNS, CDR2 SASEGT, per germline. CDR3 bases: TGTGCCAGCAGTGAACGGGGCCCGAACACTGAAGCTTTCTTT. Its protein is CASSERGPNTEAFF.

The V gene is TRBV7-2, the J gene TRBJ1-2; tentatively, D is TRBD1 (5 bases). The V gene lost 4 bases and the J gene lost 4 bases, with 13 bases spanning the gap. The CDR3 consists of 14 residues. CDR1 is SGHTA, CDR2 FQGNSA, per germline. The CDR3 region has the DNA TGTGCCAGCAGCTGGAACGACAGCCCCTATGGCTACACCTTC. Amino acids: CASSWNDSPYGYTF.

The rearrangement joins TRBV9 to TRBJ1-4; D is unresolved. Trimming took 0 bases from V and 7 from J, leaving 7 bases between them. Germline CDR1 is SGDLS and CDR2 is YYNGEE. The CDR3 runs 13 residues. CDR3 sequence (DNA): TGTGCCAGCAGCGTAGAGCCGTTTGAAAAACTGTTTTTT. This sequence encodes CASSVEPFEKLFF.

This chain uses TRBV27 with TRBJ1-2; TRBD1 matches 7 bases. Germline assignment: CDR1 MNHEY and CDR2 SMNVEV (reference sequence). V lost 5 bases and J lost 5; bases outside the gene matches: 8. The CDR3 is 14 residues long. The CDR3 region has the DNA TGTGCCAGCAGTCCTCGGGACAGAAATTATGGCTACACCTTC. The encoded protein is CASSPRDRNYGYTF.

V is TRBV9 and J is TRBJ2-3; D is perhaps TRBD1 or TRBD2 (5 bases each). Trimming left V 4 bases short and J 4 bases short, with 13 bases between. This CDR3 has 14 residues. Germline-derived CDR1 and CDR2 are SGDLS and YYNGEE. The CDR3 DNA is TGTGCCAGCAGCTCCGACTCGGGGCCAGATACGCAGTATTTT. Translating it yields CASSSDSGPDTQYF.

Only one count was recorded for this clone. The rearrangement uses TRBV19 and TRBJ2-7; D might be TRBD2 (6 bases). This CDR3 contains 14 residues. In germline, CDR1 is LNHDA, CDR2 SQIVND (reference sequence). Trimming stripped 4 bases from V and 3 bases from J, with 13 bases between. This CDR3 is CASSSGRIGYEQYF. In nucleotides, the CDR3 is TGTGCCAGTAGTAGTGGGAGGATTGGCTACGAGCAGTACTTC.